This TCR beta chain was sequenced for a study of pediatric ulcerative colitis. Study results and caveats: Ulcerative colitis patients shared more blood-rectal clones than controls. No controls had the two rectal clonotypes shared by ulcerative colitis patients.

This CDR3 comprises 14 residues. Looked up from germline, CDR1 is LNHDA and CDR2 is SQIVND (reference sequence). V lost 6 bases, J lost 3 bases, and 14 bases lay in between. Comment on this clone: Antigen specificity is unknown.

Colonoscopy and blood draw happened at the same time. Clones were read by immunoSEQ multiplex PCR, and TCRdb kept only the in-frame ones, dropping some. The top ten hold 1.5% of the sample, which has 57,000 or so clones, about 90% seen once. Sequenced sample: blood. The TCR originated in a boy between 10 and 17 years old who was a control in a study of pediatric ulcerative colitis. V and J are TRBV19 and TRBJ1-2; possibly TRBD1 for D (5 bases). CDR3 nucleotide sequence: TGTGCCAGTAGAAACAACCGGGGCGACTATGGCTACACCTTC. Translation: CASRNNRGDYGYTF.